Below, 10 T cell receptor beta chains from the same sample are listed, as sequenced in a study of T cell changes during pregnancy in multiple sclerosis. Generated by immunoSEQ multiplex PCR, the TCRdb table keeps only in-frame clones and is missing some. The repertoire includes around 110,000 clones, 85% to 95% of them detected once, and roughly 1.5% sits in the top ten. Sequences were derived from peripheral blood, sampled after pregnancy. The receptor source for this set is a female donor with multiple sclerosis, enrolled in a pregnancy study.

The V and J genes are TRBV19 and TRBJ2-7, with 7 bases identical to TRBD2. The V and J ends lost 6 bases and 4 bases, in that order; junction bases with no gene match: 12. Germline V gives CDR1 LNHDA, CDR2 SQIVND (reference sequence). The CDR3 is 15 residues long. The CDR3 region has the DNA TGTGCCAGTAGCCAAAAAACGGGAGGCCCATACGAGCAGTACTTC. This encodes CASSQKTGGPYEQYF.

The CDR3 DNA reads as TGTGCCAGCAGTGCCTACAGGGCTAGGACTGAAGCTTTCTTT. It yields the protein CASSAYRARTEAFF. V gene TRBV6-1 combines with J gene TRBJ1-1; D might be TRBD1 (6 bases). V was pared by 4 bases and J by 5 bases, with 14 bases between. The V gene's germline CDR1 is MNHNS and CDR2 SASEGT. This CDR3 is built from 14 residues.

The chain has TRBV2 and TRBJ1-1, with D possibly TRBD1 on 5 matching bases. This CDR3 contains 14 residues. Trimming took off 3 bases at V and 1 base at J, with 9 bases between the two ends. Germline loops: CDR1 SNHLY, CDR2 FYNNEI. The CDR3 coding sequence is TGTGCCAGCAGTGAGGGCAGGGCGAACACTGAAGCTTTCTTT. Protein: CASSEGRANTEAFF. Complete variable domain (other parts from reference TRBV2 and TRBJ1-1): EPEVTQTPSHQVTQMGQEVILRCVPISNHLYFYWYRQILGQKVEFLVSFYNNEISEKSEIFDDQFSVERPDGSNFTLKIRSTKLEDSAMYFCASSEGRANTEAFFGQGTRLTVV.

The CDR3 sequence: CASSLAAGGSEQYF. The CDR3 coding sequence is TGCGCCAGCAGCTTGGCAGCGGGGGGATCCGAGCAGTACTTC. This chain connects TRBV5-1 to TRBJ2-7, with 9 bases that match TRBD2. The V gene end was trimmed by 0 bases and the J gene end by 6 bases; junction bases not matched to a gene: 4. The CDR3 extends over 14 amino acids. Germline V gene sequence: CDR1 SGHRS, CDR2 YFSETQ.

The rearrangement links TRBV13 to TRBJ1-1; D is uncertain. This CDR3 has 15 amino acids. Germline V gives CDR1 PRHDT, CDR2 FYEKMQ (reference sequence). Trimming pared 3 bases from V and 0 bases from J, leaving 11 bases between. DNA of the CDR3: TGTGCCAGCAGCTTTATGTTCTTTCTGAACACTGAAGCTTTCTTT. Translated, it gives CASSFMFFLNTEAFF.

The V call is TRBV5-1, the J call TRBJ2-1, with D perhaps TRBD2 (7 bases). Germline assignment: CDR1 SGHRS and CDR2 YFSETQ. The V and J ends lost 4 bases and 7 bases respectively, with 21 bases between them. This CDR3 has 16 residues. CDR3 region: CASSLRAGAPTNEQFF. The CDR3, as DNA: TGCGCCAGCAGCCTAAGGGCGGGGGCCCCTACGAATGAGCAGTTCTTC.

This chain joins TRBV5-4 and TRBJ2-7; TRBD1 matches at 8 bases. Germline CDR1 and CDR2: SGHNT and YYREEE (reference sequence). Trimming removed 3 bases from V and 5 bases from J; junction bases left unmatched: 13. The CDR3 is 16 amino acids. CDR3 amino acids: CASSSPTGTGFNEQYF. The CDR3 coding sequence is TGTGCCAGCAGCTCGCCGACCGGGACAGGTTTCAACGAGCAGTACTTC.

The chain carries TRBV4-2 and TRBJ2-1; D gene unclear. Trimming shortened V by 0 bases and J by 6 bases, and 15 bases separated the two germline ends. CDR3 length: 16 amino acids. Germline CDR1 reads LGHNA; CDR2 reads YNFKEQ. The CDR3 DNA reads TGTGCCAGCAGCCAAGAACACCTCCAGGTCCGCAATGAGCAGTTCTTC. Translating gives CASSQEHLQVRNEQFF.

This chain links TRBV7-2 with TRBJ1-6; 8 bases map to TRBD1. The length of the CDR3 is 14 residues. V lost 5 bases to trimming and J lost 5 bases; unmatched junction nucleotides: 2. Germline V gene lookup returns CDR1 SGHTA and CDR2 FQGNSA. CDR3 amino acids: CASSLRGHNSPLHF. For the CDR3, the DNA is TGTGCCAGCAGCCTCAGGGGGCATAATTCACCCCTCCACTTT.

V and J are TRBV29-1 and TRBJ2-7, with 12 bases that match TRBD2. V dropped 5 bases and J dropped 5; count of bases not matched to a gene: 4. Germline CDR1 and CDR2: SQVTM and ANQGSEA. The CDR3 consists of 13 residues. The CDR3 nucleotides are TGCAGCGTTCGGACTAGCGGGAACCACGAGCAGTACTTC. This encodes CSVRTSGNHEQYF.